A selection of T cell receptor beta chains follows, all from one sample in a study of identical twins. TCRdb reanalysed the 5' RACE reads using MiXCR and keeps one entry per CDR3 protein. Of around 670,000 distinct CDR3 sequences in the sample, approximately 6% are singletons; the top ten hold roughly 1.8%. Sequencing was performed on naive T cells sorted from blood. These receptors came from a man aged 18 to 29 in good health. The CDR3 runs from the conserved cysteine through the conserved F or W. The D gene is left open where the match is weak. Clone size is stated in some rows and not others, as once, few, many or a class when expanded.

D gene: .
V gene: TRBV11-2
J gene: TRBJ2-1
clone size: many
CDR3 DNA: TGTGCCAGCAGCTCAGTATTGGGGAACACATACAATGAGCAGTTCTTC
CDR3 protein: CASSSVLGNTYNEQFF

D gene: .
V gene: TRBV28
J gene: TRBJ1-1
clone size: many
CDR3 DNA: TGTGCCAGCAGTTTATTGTCTGAAGCTTTCTTT
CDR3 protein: CASSLLSEAFF

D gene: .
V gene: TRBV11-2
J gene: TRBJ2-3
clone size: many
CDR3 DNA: TGTGCCAGCTGGGGGACGGGACCCACAGATACGCAGTATTTT
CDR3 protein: CASWGTGPTDTQYF

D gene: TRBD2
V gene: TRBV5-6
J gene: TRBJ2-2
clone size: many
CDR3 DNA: TGTGCCAGCAGCCCCCGGACTAGCCGGACCGGGGAGCTGTTTTTT
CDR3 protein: CASSPRTSRTGELFF

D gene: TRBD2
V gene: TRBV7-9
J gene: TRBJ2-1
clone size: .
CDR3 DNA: TGTGCCAGCAGCCCTCCGGGACTAGCGGGAAGGAGCAATGAGCAGTTCTTC
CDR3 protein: CASSPPGLAGRSNEQFF

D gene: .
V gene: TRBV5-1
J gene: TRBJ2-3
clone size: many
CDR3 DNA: TGCGCCAGCTCCCCCGACTCCGGGGCAGATACGCAGTATTTT
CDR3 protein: CASSPDSGADTQYF

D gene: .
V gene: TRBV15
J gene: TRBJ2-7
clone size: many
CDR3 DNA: TGTGCCACCAGCAGACCTAATGCCATTTACGAGCAGTACTTC
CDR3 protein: CATSRPNAIYEQYF

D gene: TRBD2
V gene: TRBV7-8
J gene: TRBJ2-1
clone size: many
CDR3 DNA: TGTGCCAGCAGCCGATTTGGCGGGGGGTCCTACAATGAGCAGTTCTTC
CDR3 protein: CASSRFGGGSYNEQFF

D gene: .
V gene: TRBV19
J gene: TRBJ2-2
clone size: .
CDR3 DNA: TGTGCCAGTAGTTCCCATTCTATCGGGGAGCTGTTTTTT
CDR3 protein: CASSSHSIGELFF

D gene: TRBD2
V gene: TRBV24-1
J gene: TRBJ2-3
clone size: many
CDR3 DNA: TGTGCCACCAGTGACCGGACTAGCGGAAACACAGATACGCAGTATTTT
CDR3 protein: CATSDRTSGNTDTQYF

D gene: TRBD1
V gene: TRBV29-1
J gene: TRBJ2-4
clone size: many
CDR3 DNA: TGCAGCGGCAGGGGGCAGAACATTCAGTACTTC
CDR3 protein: CSGRGQNIQYF

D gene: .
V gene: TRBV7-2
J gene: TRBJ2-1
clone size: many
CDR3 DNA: TGTGCCAGCAGCTTAGTCCCGAACAACCCCTACAATGAGCAGTTCTTC
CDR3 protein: CASSLVPNNPYNEQFF

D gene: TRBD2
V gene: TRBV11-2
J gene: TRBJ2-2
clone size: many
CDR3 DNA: TGTGCCAACGAACTAGCGGCGAACACCGGGGAGCTGTTTTTT
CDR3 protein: CANELAANTGELFF

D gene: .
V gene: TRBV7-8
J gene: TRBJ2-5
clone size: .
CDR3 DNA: TGTGCCAGCAGCTTAGAGCGGACAGCACCAGGGGTGTCCCAGTACTTC
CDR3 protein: CASSLERTAPGVSQYF

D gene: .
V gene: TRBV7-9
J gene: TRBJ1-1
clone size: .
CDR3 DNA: TGTGCCAGCAGCTCTAGCTGGGGGGACGGCAACACTGAAGCTTTCTTT
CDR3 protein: CASSSSWGDGNTEAFF

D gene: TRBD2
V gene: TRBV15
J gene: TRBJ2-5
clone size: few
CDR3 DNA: TGTGCCACCAGCCTACTAGCGGCTCAAGAGACCCAGTACTTC
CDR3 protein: CATSLLAAQETQYF

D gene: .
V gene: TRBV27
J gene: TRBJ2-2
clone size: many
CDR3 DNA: TGTGCCAGCAGTTTCGGGCTTCAGAACACCGGGGAGCTGTTTTTT
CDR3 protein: CASSFGLQNTGELFF

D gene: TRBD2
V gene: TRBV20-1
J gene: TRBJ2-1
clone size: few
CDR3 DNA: TGCAGTGCTCCCCGGGTGGTAGCGGGAGGGGTTTCCTACAATGAGCAGTTCTTC
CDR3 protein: CSAPRVVAGGVSYNEQFF

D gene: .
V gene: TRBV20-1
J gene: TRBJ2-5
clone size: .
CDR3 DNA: TGCAGTGCTATGGGGAGTGAGACCCAGTACTTC
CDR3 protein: CSAMGSETQYF